This T cell receptor beta chain stems from a study of CD8+CD57+ T cells in acquired aplastic anemia. This clonotype was observed at least ten times. Its target is not known. Study-wide findings and caveats: Between patients and controls, CD8+ Simpson's diversity did not vary significantly. Fewer than 30 shared CD8+ CDR3s appeared highly expressed within patients' immunodominant clones.

The template for TCR beta VDJ and CDR3 sequence profiling was genomic DNA. TCRdb redid the calling of the reads with MiXCR, one entry per CDR3 protein. The sample lists 100,000 to 150,000 distinct CDR3 sequences, about 40% seen once, with about 2.4% in the top ten. Patients included in sequencing had previously demonstrated CD8+CD57+ cell expansion by flow cytometry. This sequence originates from a human donor with aplastic anemia. The sample was sorted CD4+, CD8+, or CD8+CD57+ T cells (not recorded which) from PBMCs.

CDR3 sequence reads: CASKRVWNSPLHF. In DNA, the CDR3 is TGTGCCAGCAAGAGGGTATGGAATTCACCCCTCCACTTT. The rearrangement uses TRBV14 and TRBJ1-6, with D unresolved. CDR3 length: 13 amino acids. Germline CDR1 SGHDN, CDR2 FVKESK. V was pared by 7 bases and J by 7 bases, with 11 bases between.